Below, 8 T cell receptor beta chains from the same sample are listed, as sequenced in a study of T cells in Graves' hyperthyroidism and ophthalmopathy. TCR beta CDR3 region amplification was performed from RNA transcripts. The HTBI primer set was used in a first-round RT-PCR of the TCR CDR3. In TCRdb, the multiplex PCR reads were re-called with MiXCR into one record per CDR3 protein. There are around 620,000 distinct CDR3 sequences in the sample; 15% to 20% occur only once, and about 3.8% lies in the top ten. The specimen was blood. These receptors originate from a woman in her 30s with Graves' hyperthyroidism.

This clonotype was picked up many times. The chain is built from TRBV2 and TRBJ2-7; 10 bases match TRBD1. The CDR3 consists of 16 residues. Germline CDR1 SNHLY, CDR2 FYNNEI. With V trimmed by 4 bases and J by 3 bases, 9 bases remained unmatched. The CDR3 sequence is CASSGDPGQGIYEQYF. CDR3 nucleotides: TGTGCCAGCAGTGGCGACCCGGGACAGGGGATCTACGAGCAGTACTTC. Supplemented by reference TRBV2 and TRBJ2-7, the full variable domain reads EPEVTQTPSHQVTQMGQEVILRCVPISNHLYFYWYRQILGQKVEFLVSFYNNEISEKSEIFDDQFSVERPDGSNFTLKIRSTKLEDSAMYFCASSGDPGQGIYEQYFGPGTRLTVT.

In its sample, this clonotype was seen many times. The chain links TRBV7-8 to TRBJ2-1, with a possible D match to TRBD1 (6 bases). CDR1 and CDR2 (germline): SGHVS, FQNEAQ. Trimming pared 1 base from V and 0 bases from J, leaving 13 bases between. This CDR3 is built from 17 residues. Here the CDR3 DNA reads TGTGCCAGCAGCTTAGATGGGGGCCAGAGCTCCTACAATGAGCAGTTCTTC. It is translated as CASSLDGGQSSYNEQFF.

The chain joins TRBV13 to TRBJ1-1; D is ambiguous. Trimming pared 5 bases from V and 6 bases from J, leaving 13 bases between. Germline CDR1 PRHDT, CDR2 FYEKMQ (reference sequence). This CDR3 contains 13 residues. This CDR3 is CASSVAPDAEAFF. The CDR3 DNA follows: TGTGCCAGCAGCGTAGCCCCGGATGCTGAAGCTTTCTTT.

The chain uses TRBV7-3 and TRBJ1-2, with D maybe TRBD1 (6 bases). The CDR3 is 18 residues long. CDR1 SGHTA and CDR2 FQGTGA come from the germline V gene. The V and J ends lost 2 bases and 2 bases respectively, with 21 bases between them. The DNA for the CDR3 is TGTGCCAGCAGCTTAGATTGGCCCGGCTTTGACAGGAACTATGGCTACACCTTC. Its protein is CASSLDWPGFDRNYGYTF.

This clonotype occurred many times. V gene TRBV3-1 combines with J gene TRBJ2-1; 8 nucleotides agree with TRBD2. J lost 9 bases, V lost 4 bases, and 11 bases had no gene match. The CDR3 contains 15 residues. Germline V gene sequence: CDR1 LGHDT, CDR2 YNNKEL (reference sequence). The CDR3 DNA reads as TGTGCCAGCAGCCCGTTAGGAGCGGGAGAGATTGAGCAGTTCTTC. It translates to CASSPLGAGEIEQFF.

This clonotype was counted at least ten times. The gene calls are TRBV18 and TRBJ2-2; D ambiguous. CDR1 is KGHSH and CDR2 is LQKENI in the germline V gene. Deletions cut 1 base from V and 4 bases from J, with 4 bases between. CDR3 size: 13 residues. CDR3 sequence: CASSPRGTGELFF. Here the CDR3 DNA reads TGTGCCAGCTCACCACGAGGCACCGGGGAGCTGTTTTTT.

This clonotype was observed a few times. This chain uses TRBV19 with TRBJ2-1; D is perhaps TRBD2 (6 bases). The germline V gene has CDR1 LNHDA and CDR2 SQIVND (reference sequence). The germline V and J ends were trimmed by 3 bases and 4 bases, with 16 bases remaining between them. The CDR3 totals 16 residues. The CDR3 DNA reads as TGTGCCAGTAGTATCCCGGGGCTAGCGAATTACAATGAGCAGTTCTTC. Residues: CASSIPGLANYNEQFF.

V is TRBV6-1 and J is TRBJ1-4, with D perhaps TRBD1 (5 bases). Trimming left V 7 bases short and J 5 bases short, with 23 bases between. Germline V gives CDR1 MNHNS, CDR2 SASEGT. CDR3 size: 17 residues. CDR3 protein: CASNLSRGSVKNEKLFF. CDR3 DNA sequence: TGTGCCAGCAACCTCAGTAGGGGCAGCGTAAAGAATGAAAAACTGTTTTTT.